Presented here are 25 T cell receptor beta chains from one specimen sequenced in a study of T cell responses to AZD1222 COVID-19 vaccine. Produced via immunoSEQ multiplex PCR; TCRdb's table is partial and in-frame only. Of approximately 160,000 clones listed, about 91% are singletons. This sample comprised peripheral blood, obtained 28 days after the second AZD1222 dose. The receptor source for this set is an adult who received the AZD1222 COVID-19 vaccine.

The rearrangement uses TRBV30 and TRBJ2-3; D perhaps matches TRBD1 (7 bases). Germline-derived CDR1 and CDR2 are GTSNPN and SVGIG (reference sequence). CDR3 length: 15 amino acids. V lost 3 bases and J 6 bases, leaving 19 bases between the germline ends. CDR3 nucleotides: TGTGCCTGGAGCCTAGGCGGGACAGCTGGGGATACGCAGTATTTT. This gives the protein CAWSLGGTAGDTQYF.

V and J are TRBV25-1 and TRBJ1-2; 7 bases line up with TRBD1. The ends lost 6 bases at V and 3 bases at J; junction bases unmatched: 19. Germline V gene lookup returns CDR1 MGHDK and CDR2 SYGVNS. This CDR3 has 18 amino acids. The CDR3 DNA reads as TGTGCCAGCAGCTTAACCCGGGACAGACTCCGACCATACTATGGCTACACCTTC. Protein: CASSLTRDRLRPYYGYTF.

V usage is TRBV5-5 and J usage is TRBJ1-4; maybe TRBD1 (5 bases). The CDR3 is 14 amino acids. The V end lost 0 bases, the J end lost 12 bases, and 15 bases lay between the germline ends. Germline V gives CDR1 SGHKS, CDR2 YYEKEE (reference sequence). CDR3: CASSLGAPTEQLFF. DNA of the CDR3: TGTGCCAGCAGCTTGGGGGCCCCGACAGAACAACTGTTTTTT.

The J gene is TRBJ1-1, the V gene TRBV12-3 or TRBV12-4, with TRBD1 as a possible D gene (5 bases). V lost 5 bases, J lost 1 base, and 8 bases lay in between. The CDR3 runs to 13 residues. As DNA, the CDR3 is TGTGCCAGCAGTGTGGGACCGAACACTGAAGCTTTCTTT. Residues: CASSVGPNTEAFF.

This sequence joins TRBV2 and TRBJ2-5; D perhaps matches TRBD2 (5 bases). Trimming took off 3 bases at V and 5 bases at J, with 16 bases between the two ends. The CDR3 has 15 amino acids. CDR1 is SNHLY, CDR2 FYNNEI, per germline. CDR3 in amino acids: CASSEPGMGWETQYF. CDR3 DNA sequence: TGTGCCAGCAGTGAGCCGGGGATGGGGTGGGAGACCCAGTACTTC.

The chain uses TRBV10-3 and TRBJ1-6; D perhaps matches TRBD1 (5 bases). The CDR3 extends over 18 amino acids. The V end was cut by 0 bases, the J end by 6 bases, with 18 bases between. The germline V gene has CDR1 ENHRY and CDR2 SYGVKD. The CDR3 spells CAISESVGGVFGNSPLHF. CDR3 coding DNA: TGTGCCATCAGTGAGTCAGTCGGGGGGGTGTTCGGTAATTCACCCCTCCACTTT.

V is TRBV29-1 and J is TRBJ1-1; D might be TRBD1 (5 bases). Trimming took off 7 bases at V and 5 bases at J, with 20 bases between the two ends. CDR3 length: 14 residues. Germline CDR1 SQVTM, CDR2 ANQGSEA. CDR3 sequence reads: CSGSLGRGVTEAFF. The CDR3 DNA is TGCAGCGGGTCACTTGGACGGGGGGTGACTGAAGCTTTCTTT.

V usage is TRBV5-1 and J usage is TRBJ2-1; D might be TRBD1 (5 bases). This CDR3 has 13 residues. The V and J ends lost 0 bases and 10 bases respectively, with 11 bases between them. Germline lookup yields CDR1 SGHRS and CDR2 YFSETQ. The CDR3 DNA sequence: TGCGCCAGCAGCTTGGGCAGGGCGTCGGAGCAGTTCTTC. Its translation: CASSLGRASEQFF. Drawing the rest from reference TRBV5-1 and TRBJ2-1, the complete variable domain is KAGVTQTPRYLIKTRGQQVTLSCSPISGHRSVSWYQQTPGQGLQFLFEYFSETQRNKGNFPGRFSGRQFSNSRSEMNVSTLELGDSALYLCASSLGRASEQFFGPGTRLTVL.

This clone was counted only a few times. This chain joins TRBV7-8 and TRBJ1-2, with TRBD1 identical over 7 bases. In germline, CDR1 is SGHVS, CDR2 FQNEAQ. After removal of 2 bases from V and 5 bases from J, the junction contained 11 bases not matched to a gene. This CDR3 is built from 16 residues. The DNA for the CDR3 is TGTGCCAGCAGCTTAACTAGACAGGGAGGGGTATATGGCTACACCTTC. Residues: CASSLTRQGGVYGYTF.

The J gene is TRBJ2-3, the V gene TRBV5-4; 16 positions match TRBD2. The CDR3 loop spans 16 amino acids. Germline trimming cut 4 bases from V and 14 bases from J; bases unmatched to any gene: 13. Germline loops: CDR1 SGHNT, CDR2 YYREEE (reference sequence). CDR3 region: CASSIPGTSGGVGAYF. The CDR3 coding sequence is TGTGCCAGCAGCATTCCCGGGACTAGCGGGGGGGTTGGGGCGTATTTT. Combining the CDR3 with reference TRBV5-4 and TRBJ2-3 gives the whole variable domain ETGVTQSPTHLIKTRGQQVTLRCSSQSGHNTVSWYQQALGQGPQFIFQYYREEENGRGNFPPRFSGLQFPNYSSELNVNALELDDSALYLCASSIPGTSGGVGAYFGPGTRLTVL.

The chain uses TRBV5-5 and TRBJ1-6; D call uncertain. Per germline, CDR1 SGHKS and CDR2 YYEKEE (reference sequence). V was trimmed by 2 bases and J by 7 bases, leaving 10 bases between them. This CDR3 has 14 amino acids. DNA of the CDR3: TGTGCCAGCAGCTTCGAGGTCGAGAATTCACCCCTCCACTTT. This codes for CASSFEVENSPLHF.

The chain couples TRBV15 to TRBJ1-1; TRBD1 aligns across 8 bases. Per germline, CDR1 LNHNV and CDR2 YYDKDF (reference sequence). V was pared by 4 bases and J by 1 base, with 14 bases of the junction left unmatched. The CDR3 runs to 18 residues. The CDR3 protein is CATSIRTGRFLGNTEAFF. CDR3 DNA: TGTGCCACCAGCATCCGGACAGGGAGGTTTCTTGGGAACACTGAAGCTTTCTTT. The full variable domain, in which reference TRBV15 and TRBJ1-1 provide the parts outside the CDR3, is DAMVIQNPRYQVTQFGKPVTLSCSQTLNHNVMYWYQQKSSQAPKLLFHYYDKDFNNEADTPDNFQSRRPNTSFCFLDIRSPGLGDTAMYLCATSIRTGRFLGNTEAFFGQGTRLTVV.

CDR3 loop: CASSYSGDGNQPQHF. The DNA of the CDR3 is TGTGCCAGCAGTTACTCGGGGGACGGCAATCAGCCCCAGCATTTT. The J gene is TRBJ1-5, the V gene TRBV6-5; the D gene is possibly TRBD1 (5 bases). The germline V gene has CDR1 MNHEY and CDR2 SVGAGI. The length of the CDR3 is 15 residues. With 0 bases removed from V and 2 bases from J, the gap between germline ends came to 8 bases.

This clone was seen just once. The V and J genes are TRBV11-3 and TRBJ1-1; 8 nucleotides agree with TRBD1. Germline CDR1 reads SGHNT; CDR2 reads YENEEA. CDR3 length: 13 residues. J lost 7 bases, V lost 1 base, and 2 bases had no gene match. CDR3 coding DNA: TGTGCCAGCAGCTTAGGACAGGGGTTTGAAGCTTTCTTT. Protein product: CASSLGQGFEAFF.

This sequence joins TRBV6-6 and TRBJ1-5; 8 bases are a match to TRBD1. This CDR3 is 14 amino acids long. Germline values: CDR1 MNHNY, CDR2 SVGAGI (reference sequence). V was clipped by 5 bases and J by 7 bases; unmatched bases: 7. CDR3 amino acids: CASSPRTGRQPQHF. The CDR3 nucleotides are TGTGCCAGCAGTCCCCGGACAGGGAGGCAGCCCCAGCATTTT.

The gene calls are TRBV4-1 and TRBJ1-5; no definite D call. V gave up 0 bases and J gave up 9 bases, with 15 bases separating them. The CDR3 length is 15 residues. The germline gives CDR1 MGHRA, CDR2 YSYEKL. The CDR3 DNA sequence: TGCGCCAGCAGCCAAGACTTCATGGCATCTTTGCCCCAGCATTTT. It encodes CASSQDFMASLPQHF.

The CDR3 DNA is TGTGCCAGCAGCCAAGATCTTCTGAGCTCTGGAAACACCATATATTTT. Protein: CASSQDLLSSGNTIYF. This chain connects TRBV4-2 to TRBJ1-3; D gene ambiguous. Germline CDR1 and CDR2: LGHNA and YNFKEQ. This CDR3 has 16 amino acids. V gave up 0 bases and J gave up 0 bases, with 9 bases separating them.

The chain combines TRBV19 with TRBJ1-2; D is undetermined. The CDR3 length is 12 residues. Germline CDR1 is LNHDA and CDR2 is SQIVND (reference sequence). The V gene lost 8 bases and the J gene lost 4 bases, with 11 bases spanning the gap. The CDR3 coding sequence is TGTGCCAGTGGGAGAAGGCTCTATGGCTACACCTTC. Translation: CASGRRLYGYTF.

V and J are TRBV5-1 and TRBJ2-2, with a possible D match to TRBD2 (6 bases). V dropped 3 bases and J dropped 3 bases, with 15 bases sitting between them. The CDR3 sequence is 16 residues long. Germline V gene sequence: CDR1 SGHRS, CDR2 YFSETQ. The CDR3 sequence is CASSSRRGTYTGELFF. DNA for the CDR3: TGCGCCAGCAGCTCGCGCCGCGGGACCTACACCGGGGAGCTGTTTTTT.

This chain uses TRBV10-3 with TRBJ1-3; D is unresolved. Trimming removed 11 bases from V and 4 bases from J, with 15 bases in between. This CDR3 comprises 13 residues. In germline, CDR1 is ENHRY, CDR2 SYGVKD. CDR3 region: CAANSLVGNTIYF. The DNA for the CDR3 is TGTGCCGCGAACAGCCTCGTAGGAAACACCATATATTTT.

The chain uses TRBV30 and TRBJ2-7; maybe TRBD2 (7 bases). Germline CDR1 reads GTSNPN; CDR2 reads SVGIG (reference sequence). The CDR3 is 14 amino acids. Trimming took off 5 bases at V and 7 bases at J, with 21 bases between the two ends. The CDR3 DNA follows: TGTGCCTGGTCCGGGGGCGGGGGAGTATTAGAGCAGTACTTC. As protein: CAWSGGGGVLEQYF.

The table lists this clone with a count of one. The V call is TRBV19, the J call TRBJ2-5; no firm D call. This CDR3 has 13 amino acids. V lost 1 base and J lost 5, with 8 bases in between. Germline V gene data show CDR1 as LNHDA and CDR2 as SQIVND (reference sequence). CDR3 nucleotide sequence: TGTGCCAGTAGTATAGTCGAGATGGAGACCCAGTACTTC. It translates to CASSIVEMETQYF.

The gene calls are TRBV5-6 and TRBJ1-1; D gene unclear. The CDR3 has 14 residues. The ends were cut back, 2 bases at V and 2 bases at J, with 10 bases in the middle. Germline V CDR1 and CDR2: SGHDT, YYEEEE. The DNA for the CDR3 is TGTGCCAGCAGCTTTGTGGTCAGAAACACTGAAGCTTTCTTT. It is translated as CASSFVVRNTEAFF.

V gene TRBV18 combines with J gene TRBJ1-3; no clear D gene. The CDR3 is 19 amino acids. Germline CDR1 reads KGHSH; CDR2 reads LQKENI. V dropped 1 base and J dropped 1 base, with 20 bases sitting between them. CDR3 DNA sequence: TGTGCCAGCTCACCACTCATGGGGAGCAGGCCCCCTTCTGGAAACACCATATATTTT. Its translation: CASSPLMGSRPPSGNTIYF.

The CDR3 reads CASSQGTGSFYGYTF. The DNA of the CDR3 is TGTGCCAGCAGCCAAGGTACAGGGTCGTTCTATGGCTACACCTTC. This chain connects TRBV4-2 to TRBJ1-2; the D gene is possibly TRBD1 (6 bases). The V and J ends lost 1 base and 4 bases respectively, with 13 bases between them. CDR1 is LGHNA and CDR2 is YNFKEQ in the germline V gene. The CDR3 is made up of 15 amino acids.